This is a list of T cell receptor beta chains from one sample in a study of T cells after yellow fever vaccination. One entry per CDR3 protein, called by TCRdb with MiXCR from the 5' RACE reads. The data contain 300,000 or so distinct CDR3 sequences, about an eighth of them seen just once; the ten biggest clones take up approximately 0.49%. Sequencing used CD4+ T cells sorted from PBMCs, obtained 45 days after the yellow fever booster vaccination. All receptors come from a young man who received the YFV17D yellow fever vaccine. Both conserved end residues are trimmed from each CDR3.

v_call: TRBV20-1; j_call: TRBJ2-1; cdr3_aa: SARRAGGSYNEQF
v_call: TRBV12-3/TRBV12-4; j_call: TRBJ2-7; cdr3_aa: ASRAVYEHY
v_call: TRBV29-1; j_call: TRBJ2-7; cdr3_aa: SVYGEAEQY
v_call: TRBV11-2; j_call: TRBJ1-1; cdr3_aa: ASSRQGGRDTEAF
v_call: TRBV6-5; j_call: TRBJ2-5; cdr3_aa: ASSWTGGGETQY
v_call: TRBV30; j_call: TRBJ1-2; cdr3_aa: AWSRGRQNYGYT
v_call: TRBV5-5; j_call: TRBJ2-7; cdr3_aa: ASSGSTSGTHEQY
v_call: TRBV5-1; j_call: TRBJ1-2; cdr3_aa: ASSLASIRGYGYT
v_call: TRBV6-1; j_call: TRBJ1-6; cdr3_aa: ASTQSVVSPLH
v_call: TRBV6-1; j_call: TRBJ2-1; cdr3_aa: ASTRTSGKNEQF
v_call: TRBV5-1; j_call: TRBJ2-1; cdr3_aa: ASSFTGLAGNYNEQF
v_call: TRBV7-2; j_call: TRBJ2-7; cdr3_aa: ASSLVSSGRDSYEQY
v_call: TRBV5-6; j_call: TRBJ2-3; cdr3_aa: ASSLGGTGGTDTQY
v_call: TRBV12-3/TRBV12-4; j_call: TRBJ2-7; cdr3_aa: ASSLVAGTSEQY
v_call: TRBV10-2; j_call: TRBJ2-1; cdr3_aa: ASTPRTSGGNEQF
v_call: TRBV24-1; j_call: TRBJ2-3; cdr3_aa: ATSDSLGGLNTQY
v_call: TRBV20-1; j_call: TRBJ2-2; cdr3_aa: SARDGLPKTGELF
v_call: TRBV20-1; j_call: TRBJ1-4; cdr3_aa: SAGPSDSDYEKLF
v_call: TRBV7-6; j_call: TRBJ2-5; cdr3_aa: ASSLRPVLGETQY
v_call: TRBV20-1; j_call: TRBJ2-7; cdr3_aa: SARDHLAGTYEQY
v_call: TRBV7-2; j_call: TRBJ2-5; cdr3_aa: ASKSGGGWETQY
v_call: TRBV20-1; j_call: TRBJ2-7; cdr3_aa: SARPGTEGEQY
v_call: TRBV18; j_call: TRBJ2-1; cdr3_aa: ASSPLSSLYNEQF
v_call: TRBV15; j_call: TRBJ2-1; cdr3_aa: ATRTRTSGRTNYNEQF
v_call: TRBV10-3; j_call: TRBJ1-5; cdr3_aa: AISESKGGQNQPQH
v_call: TRBV28; j_call: TRBJ1-2; cdr3_aa: ASTRQGLYGYT
v_call: TRBV9; j_call: TRBJ2-7; cdr3_aa: ASSVGDRVYEQY
v_call: TRBV5-6; j_call: TRBJ2-3; cdr3_aa: ASSPPASPDTQY
v_call: TRBV6-1; j_call: TRBJ1-1; cdr3_aa: ASKQGVTEAF
v_call: TRBV18; j_call: TRBJ1-1; cdr3_aa: ASSPQTGTMNTEAF
v_call: TRBV5-6; j_call: TRBJ2-2; cdr3_aa: ASSLVSSGFAGELF
v_call: TRBV4-2; j_call: TRBJ2-3; cdr3_aa: ASSQDPPGTDTQY
v_call: TRBV6-2/TRBV6-3; j_call: TRBJ2-1; cdr3_aa: ASSLRTTGTNFYNEQF
v_call: TRBV20-1; j_call: TRBJ2-1; cdr3_aa: SAGEGEQF
v_call: TRBV7-9; j_call: TRBJ2-5; cdr3_aa: ASSSDWSGTETQY
v_call: TRBV7-2; j_call: TRBJ2-7; cdr3_aa: ASSRDPVGYEQY
v_call: TRBV12-3/TRBV12-4; j_call: TRBJ2-1; cdr3_aa: ASRAGLAGGNEQF
v_call: TRBV29-1; j_call: TRBJ1-2; cdr3_aa: SARTVTRSYGYT
v_call: TRBV28; j_call: TRBJ2-3; cdr3_aa: ASTSRGSRRTDTQY
v_call: TRBV14; j_call: TRBJ2-1; cdr3_aa: ASSSGLAGVRF
v_call: TRBV6-2/TRBV6-3; j_call: TRBJ2-1; cdr3_aa: ASRVAGGVTYNEQF
v_call: TRBV20-1; j_call: TRBJ2-7; cdr3_aa: SASRGDMSYEQY